This TCR beta chain was obtained from a study of T cells in localized non-small cell lung cancer. Sequencing was performed with immunoSEQ multiplex PCR; in TCRdb, only in-frame clones are kept and a portion is missing. The sample records some 33,000 clones, about 90% being singletons. Trimming removed 0 bases from V and 6 bases from J; junction bases left unmatched: 2. The CDR3 consists of 16 residues. Germline V gene sequence: CDR1 KGHSH, CDR2 LQKENI. Notes on this clone: Antigen unknown.

The study, taken as a whole, reports: Paired adjacent lung recovered a median approximately 62 of the top 100 tumor clones. The study found T cell clonality highest in uninvolved adjacent lung, above tumor. Prolonged overall survival went with higher T cell density in the blood.

The TCR originated in a man between 35 and 75 years old with stage II lung adenocarcinoma. The sequencing used PBMCs, collected before any cancer treatment. The V call is TRBV18, the J call TRBJ2-1; 13 positions agree with TRBD2. Here the CDR3 reads CASSPPGLAGFNEQFF. The CDR3 DNA is TGTGCCAGCTCACCACCGGGACTAGCGGGATTCAATGAGCAGTTCTTC.